Detailed here is one T cell receptor (beta chain). Its antigen remains unknown. This entry comes from a study of shared clonotypes between healthy human individuals. Study-level results: Only blood samples were collected, and tissue repertoires likely differ. Some naive CD4 clonotypes, 4% to 6%, turned up in common across a handful of donors. Clonotypes not shared had lower generation probabilities than those common to all four donors.

Methods used by the authors: With immunoSEQ giving junction-only sequences and no quality scores, filtering differed. Some clones are missing from TCRdb's copy, which holds only in-frame ones; the method was immunoSEQ multiplex PCR. D and trimming were read from the DNA, whereas the V and J calls and clone size are those reported in that table. The sample holds 2 million to 2.5 million clones, roughly 92% seen once. The sequenced material came from naive CD4+ T cells from PBMCs. Subset of the sample: CD45RA+ positively selected. The receptor was isolated from a man younger than 30 in good health. Some clones in this sample may be carry-over from other donors' samples.

In DNA, the CDR3 is TGTGCTAGTGGCACCACTAGTTTTGAGCAGTTCTTC. Amino acids: CASGTTSFEQFF. J is TRBJ2-1 and V is TRBV12-5; a possible D gene is TRBD2 (5 bases). This CDR3 has 12 amino acids. The germline V gene has CDR1 LGHNT and CDR2 FRNRAP. V gave up 6 bases and J gave up 9 bases, with 12 bases separating them. Using reference TRBV12-5 and TRBJ2-1 for the parts outside the CDR3, the full variable domain is DARVTQTPRHKVTEMGQEVTMRCQPILGHNTVFWYRQTMMQGLELLAYFRNRAPLDDSGMPKDRFSAEMPDATLATLKIQPSEPRDSAVYFCASGTTSFEQFFGPGTRLTVL.